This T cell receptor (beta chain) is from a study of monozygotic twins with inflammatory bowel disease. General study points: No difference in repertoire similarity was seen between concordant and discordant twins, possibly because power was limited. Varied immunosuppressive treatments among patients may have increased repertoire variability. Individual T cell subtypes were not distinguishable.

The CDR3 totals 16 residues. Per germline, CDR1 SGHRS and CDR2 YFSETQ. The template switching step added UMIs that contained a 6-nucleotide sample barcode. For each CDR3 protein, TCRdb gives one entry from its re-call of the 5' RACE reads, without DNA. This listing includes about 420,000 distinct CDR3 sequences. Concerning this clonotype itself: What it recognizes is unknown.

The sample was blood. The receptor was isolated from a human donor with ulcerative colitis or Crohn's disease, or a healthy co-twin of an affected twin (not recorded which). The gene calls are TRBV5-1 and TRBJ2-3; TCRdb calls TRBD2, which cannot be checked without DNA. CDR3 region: CASSLEAGSSTDTQYF.